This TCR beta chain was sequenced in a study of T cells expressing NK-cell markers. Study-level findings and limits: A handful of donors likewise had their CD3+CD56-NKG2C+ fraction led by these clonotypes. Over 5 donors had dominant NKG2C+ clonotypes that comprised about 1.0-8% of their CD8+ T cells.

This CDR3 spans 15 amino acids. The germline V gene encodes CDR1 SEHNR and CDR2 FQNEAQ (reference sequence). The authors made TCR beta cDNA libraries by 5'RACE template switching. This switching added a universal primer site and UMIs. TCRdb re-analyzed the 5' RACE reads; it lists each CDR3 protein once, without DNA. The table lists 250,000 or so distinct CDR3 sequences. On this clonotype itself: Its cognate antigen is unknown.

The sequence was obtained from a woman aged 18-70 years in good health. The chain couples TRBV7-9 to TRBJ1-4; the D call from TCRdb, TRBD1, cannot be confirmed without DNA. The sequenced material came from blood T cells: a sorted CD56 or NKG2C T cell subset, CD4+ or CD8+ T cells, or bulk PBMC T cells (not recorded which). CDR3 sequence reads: CASSFPRPSGEKLFF.